These 17 T cell receptor beta chains were sequenced from one sample in a study of OX40 agonist ivuxolimab in advanced cancers. Sequencing used immunoSEQ multiplex PCR; TCRdb keeps in-frame clones, though not all of them. The sample shows about 82,000 clones, about 91% of them seen only once. Specimen: CD4+ or CD8+ T cells sorted from blood, collected in a trial of the OX40 agonist ivuxolimab. The receptors were gathered from an adult with an advanced solid tumor such as melanoma, head and neck, liver or kidney cancer.

This chain joins TRBV9 and TRBJ2-7, with 7 positions matching TRBD2. This CDR3 comprises 15 residues. Germline loops: CDR1 SGDLS, CDR2 YYNGEE. The V and J ends lost 0 bases and 2 bases, in that order; junction bases with no gene match: 5. In nucleotides, the CDR3 is TGTGCCAGCAGCGTAGAGGGCGGGAGCGCCTACGAGCAGTACTTC. It translates to CASSVEGGSAYEQYF.

This chain connects TRBV29-1 to TRBJ2-3; D call uncertain. V was shortened by 6 bases and J by 0 bases, with 13 bases between the two germline ends. Germline values: CDR1 SQVTM, CDR2 ANQGSEA. The CDR3 has 14 residues. The CDR3 protein is CSVQWDTSTDTQYF. The CDR3 DNA reads as TGCAGCGTCCAATGGGATACCAGCACAGATACGCAGTATTTT.

The chain joins TRBV6-6 to TRBJ2-1, with D possibly matching TRBD1 (6 bases). The V end lost 6 bases, the J end lost 5 bases, and 14 bases lay between the germline ends. The germline gives CDR1 MNHNY, CDR2 SVGAGI (reference sequence). The CDR3 loop spans 14 amino acids. The CDR3 sequence: CASSGQKLHNEQFF. The CDR3 DNA reads TGTGCCAGCAGCGGACAGAAACTACACAATGAGCAGTTCTTC.

The gene calls are TRBV6-5 and TRBJ2-2; 7 nucleotides match TRBD2. The CDR3 runs 15 residues. The germline V gene has CDR1 MNHEY and CDR2 SVGAGI. With 10 bases clipped from V and 4 bases from J, the junction kept 12 bases outside the gene matches. The chain's CDR3 is CATRTGTIITGELFF. The CDR3 DNA reads TGTGCCACCCGGACCGGGACTATTATCACCGGGGAGCTGTTTTTT.

V is TRBV28 and J is TRBJ1-3; D uncertain. The CDR3 is 15 amino acids. Germline CDR1 is MDHEN and CDR2 is SYDVKM. V lost 6 bases and J lost 0, with 12 bases in between. CDR3 protein: CASSSPDISGNTIYF. The CDR3 nucleotides read TGTGCCAGCAGCTCCCCCGACATCTCTGGAAACACCATATATTTT. Using reference TRBV28 and TRBJ1-3 for the parts outside the CDR3, the full variable domain is DVKVTQSSRYLVKRTGEKVFLECVQDMDHENMFWYRQDPGLGLRLIYFSYDVKMKEKGDIPEGYSVSREKKERFSLILESASTNQTSMYLCASSSPDISGNTIYFGEGSWLTVV.

The V gene is TRBV7-2, the J gene TRBJ1-4, with unresolved D. V was pared by 5 bases and J by 8 bases, with 18 bases between. This CDR3 comprises 15 residues. CDR1 and CDR2 from the germline V gene are SGHTA and FQGNSA. CDR3 loop: CASSPSVQAREKLFF. Here the CDR3 DNA reads TGTGCCAGCAGCCCTTCGGTTCAGGCTCGGGAAAAACTGTTTTTT.

The V gene is TRBV5-1, the J gene TRBJ2-3; 9 bases agree with TRBD2. The CDR3 has 15 amino acids. Germline V gene lookup returns CDR1 SGHRS and CDR2 YFSETQ. Germline trimming cut 4 bases from V and 5 bases from J; bases unmatched to any gene: 8. CDR3 sequence (DNA): TGCGCCAGCAGCGGTCGGACTAGCGCGGGAGATACGCAGTATTTT. Its protein product is CASSGRTSAGDTQYF. Combining the CDR3 with reference TRBV5-1 and TRBJ2-3 gives the whole variable domain KAGVTQTPRYLIKTRGQQVTLSCSPISGHRSVSWYQQTPGQGLQFLFEYFSETQRNKGNFPGRFSGRQFSNSRSEMNVSTLELGDSALYLCASSGRTSAGDTQYFGPGTRLTVL.

This clone was seen once. This chain connects TRBV5-1 to TRBJ2-1; 14 positions agree with TRBD2. There are 15 residues in the CDR3. CDR1 and CDR2 (germline): SGHRS, YFSETQ. V lost 4 bases to trimming and J lost 10 bases; unmatched junction nucleotides: 7. CDR3: CASSPGLAGEGEQFF. CDR3 DNA: TGCGCCAGCAGCCCGGGACTAGCGGGAGAGGGCGAGCAGTTCTTC.

This chain links TRBV5-1 with TRBJ2-3; perhaps TRBD1 as D (5 bases). V gave up 2 bases and J gave up 1 base, with 5 bases separating them. Germline CDR1 SGHRS, CDR2 YFSETQ. The CDR3 covers 13 residues. The CDR3 DNA follows: TGCGCCAGCAGCTTACAGGGCACAGATACGCAGTATTTT. Protein sequence: CASSLQGTDTQYF.

V usage is TRBV2 and J usage is TRBJ2-3; D unclear. Per germline, CDR1 SNHLY and CDR2 FYNNEI. Trimming pared 5 bases from V and 5 bases from J, leaving 5 bases between. CDR3 length: 11 residues. CDR3 loop: CASSTEDTQYF. CDR3 in DNA: TGTGCCAGCAGTACAGAAGATACGCAGTATTTT.

Only a few counts were recorded for this clone. The chain combines TRBV19 with TRBJ2-1; TRBD2 aligns across 15 bases. V trimming: 5 bases; J trimming: 9 bases; junction bases outside the gene matches: 11. This CDR3 contains 17 residues. Per the germline V gene, CDR1 is LNHDA and CDR2 is SQIVND (reference sequence). The CDR3 sequence is CASSLPGTSGRFGEQFF. The CDR3 nucleotides are TGTGCCAGTAGTCTCCCCGGGACTAGCGGGAGGTTCGGTGAGCAGTTCTTC. The full variable domain, in which reference TRBV19 and TRBJ2-1 provide the parts outside the CDR3, is DGGITQSPKYLFRKEGQNVTLSCEQNLNHDAMYWYRQDPGQGLRLIYYSQIVNDFQKGDIAEGYSVSREKKESFPLTVTSAQKNPTAFYLCASSLPGTSGRFGEQFFGPGTRLTVL.

V usage is TRBV18 and J usage is TRBJ2-3; 14 bases agree with TRBD2. J was trimmed by 5 bases and V by 6 bases; bases with no gene match: 4. The CDR3 runs to 15 residues. Germline V lookup: CDR1 KGHSH, CDR2 LQKENI. The CDR3 DNA reads TGTGCCAGCTCCCGGACTAGCGGGAGGATAGATACGCAGTATTTT. Its protein product is CASSRTSGRIDTQYF. Complete variable domain (other parts from reference TRBV18 and TRBJ2-3): NAGVMQNPRHLVRRRGQEARLRCSPMKGHSHVYWYRQLPEEGLKFMVYLQKENIIDESGMPKERFSAEFPKEGPSILRIQQVVRGDSAAYFCASSRTSGRIDTQYFGPGTRLTVL.

The genes are TRBV6-5 and TRBJ2-7, with 7 bases aligning to TRBD1. V was pared by 3 bases and J by 4 bases, with 9 bases of the junction left unmatched. CDR3 length: 15 amino acids. Germline loops: CDR1 MNHEY, CDR2 SVGAGI. In DNA, the CDR3 is TGTGCCAGCAGTTATCTGGCAGGGGGAATATACGAGCAGTACTTC. This codes for CASSYLAGGIYEQYF.

This clone was observed a handful of times. The rearrangement uses TRBV5-1 and TRBJ1-5; TRBD1 is a possible D gene (6 bases). Germline V gene sequence: CDR1 SGHRS, CDR2 YFSETQ. V dropped 0 bases and J dropped 4 bases, with 8 bases sitting between them. There are 14 residues in the CDR3. Written as DNA, the CDR3 is TGCGCCAGCAGCTTGGAAGGGGGAAATCAGCCCCAGCATTTT. Translated, it gives CASSLEGGNQPQHF.

The rearrangement joins TRBV10-2 to TRBJ1-5; no clear D. The germline V and J ends were trimmed by 0 bases and 4 bases, with 7 bases remaining between them. The CDR3 sequence is 14 residues long. Germline loops: CDR1 WSHSY, CDR2 SAAADI. The CDR3 nucleotides read TGCGCCAGCAGTGAGTCGACAAGGAATCAGCCCCAGCATTTT. This gives the protein CASSESTRNQPQHF.

V is TRBV28 and J is TRBJ1-5, with 8 bases fitting TRBD1. This CDR3 has 15 amino acids. Trimming at V came to 6 bases and at J to 4 bases, leaving 8 bases not matched to a gene. The V gene's germline CDR1 is MDHEN and CDR2 SYDVKM. The CDR3 sequence is CASRLRGQGNQPQHF. In DNA form, the CDR3 reads TGTGCCAGCAGATTACGCGGACAGGGAAATCAGCCCCAGCATTTT.

CDR3 sequence reads: CASSLGPGAYEQYF. The CDR3 region has the DNA TGTGCCAGCAGCTTAGGACCCGGCGCCTACGAGCAGTACTTC. The chain employs TRBV7-2 and TRBJ2-7; D is ambiguous. V was pared by 1 base and J by 2 bases, with 9 bases between. The CDR3 has 14 amino acids. Germline V CDR1 and CDR2: SGHTA, FQGNSA.